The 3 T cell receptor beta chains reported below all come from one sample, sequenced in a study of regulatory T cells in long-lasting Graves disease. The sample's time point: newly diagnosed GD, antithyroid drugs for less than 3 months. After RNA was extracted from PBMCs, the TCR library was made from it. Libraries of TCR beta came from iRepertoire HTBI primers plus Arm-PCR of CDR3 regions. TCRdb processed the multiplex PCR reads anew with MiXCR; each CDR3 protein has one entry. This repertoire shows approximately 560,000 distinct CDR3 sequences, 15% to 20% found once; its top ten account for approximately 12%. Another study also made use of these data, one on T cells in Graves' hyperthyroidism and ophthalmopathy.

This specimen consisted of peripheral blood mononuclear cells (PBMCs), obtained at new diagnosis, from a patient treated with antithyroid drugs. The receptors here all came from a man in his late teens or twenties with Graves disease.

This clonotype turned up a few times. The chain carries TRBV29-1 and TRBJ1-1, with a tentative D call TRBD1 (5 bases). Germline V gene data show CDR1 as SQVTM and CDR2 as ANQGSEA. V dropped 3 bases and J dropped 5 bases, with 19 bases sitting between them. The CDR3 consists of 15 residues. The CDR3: CSVDWTNPLATEAFF. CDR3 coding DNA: TGCAGCGTTGACTGGACAAACCCCTTGGCGACTGAAGCTTTCTTT.

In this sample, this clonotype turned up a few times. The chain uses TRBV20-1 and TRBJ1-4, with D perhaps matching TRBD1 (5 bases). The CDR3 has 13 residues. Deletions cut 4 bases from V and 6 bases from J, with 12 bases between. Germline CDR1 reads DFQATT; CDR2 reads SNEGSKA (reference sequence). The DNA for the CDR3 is TGCAGTGCTATGGGGGTCGTGGATGAAAAACTGTTTTTT. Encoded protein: CSAMGVVDEKLFF.

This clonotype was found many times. The CDR3: CASSSISFDNEQFF. The CDR3 nucleotides read TGTGCCAGCAGCTCCATATCGTTTGACAATGAGCAGTTCTTC. The V gene is TRBV13, the J gene TRBJ2-1; D ambiguous. Trimming removed 4 bases at V and 5 bases at J, with 12 bases between. CDR3 size: 14 residues. Germline assignment: CDR1 PRHDT and CDR2 FYEKMQ (reference sequence).